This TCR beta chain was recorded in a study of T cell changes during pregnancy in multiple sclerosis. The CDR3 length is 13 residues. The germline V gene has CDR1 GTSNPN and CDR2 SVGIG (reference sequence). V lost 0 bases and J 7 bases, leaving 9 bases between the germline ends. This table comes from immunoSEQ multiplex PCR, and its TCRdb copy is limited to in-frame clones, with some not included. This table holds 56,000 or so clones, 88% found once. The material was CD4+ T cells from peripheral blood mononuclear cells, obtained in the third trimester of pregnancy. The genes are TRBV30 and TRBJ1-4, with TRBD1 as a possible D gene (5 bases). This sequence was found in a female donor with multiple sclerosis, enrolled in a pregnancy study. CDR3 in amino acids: CAWSVGGGEKLFF. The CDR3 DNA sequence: TGTGCCTGGAGTGTCGGGGGGGGTGAAAAACTGTTTTTT.